The 15 T cell receptor beta chains below all came from one sample that was sequenced in a study of T cells in Graves' hyperthyroidism and ophthalmopathy. There were TCR beta CDR3 regions amplified from RNA transcripts. Initially, a first-round RT-PCR of the TCR CDR3 employed the HTBI primer set. MiXCR was run by TCRdb on the multiplex PCR reads, yielding one entry per CDR3 protein. The sample lists about 520,000 distinct CDR3 sequences, roughly 24% occurring once. Material for sequencing was blood. These receptors all come from a woman aged 25-40 years with Graves' ophthalmopathy.

This clonotype was recorded many times. This chain connects TRBV11-1 to TRBJ2-7; a possible D gene is TRBD1 (6 bases). The CDR3 spans 15 residues. The germline V gene has CDR1 SGHAT and CDR2 FQDESV (reference sequence). Trimming took off 6 bases at V and 2 bases at J, with 17 bases between the two ends. CDR3 loop: CASSFDRIGAYEQYF. The CDR3 DNA sequence: TGTGCCAGCAGTTTCGACAGGATCGGCGCCTACGAGCAGTACTTC.

This clonotype was counted at least ten times. The CDR3 DNA follows: TGCGCCAGCAGCTTGGTGGACAGGGGGGGCACTGAAGCTTTCTTT. The encoded protein is CASSLVDRGGTEAFF. This chain connects TRBV5-1 to TRBJ1-1, with 10 bases identical to TRBD1. CDR1 and CDR2 from the germline V gene are SGHRS and YFSETQ. The J segment lost 4 bases and the V segment lost 0 bases, leaving 3 bases of the junction unmatched. The CDR3 is 15 amino acids.

V and J are TRBV28 and TRBJ1-2; 8 positions agree with TRBD1. The CDR3 covers 16 residues. J lost 7 bases, V lost 5 bases, and 15 bases had no gene match. Germline lookup yields CDR1 MDHEN and CDR2 SYDVKM. The DNA for the CDR3 is TGTGCCAGCAGTAGTGCCGGACAGGGAACCCACTTTGGCTACACCTTC. Translating gives CASSSAGQGTHFGYTF.

This clonotype appeared many times. In DNA, the CDR3 is TGTGCCAGCAGGAAGGCGGGGGTTTCCCGCACAGATACGCAGTATTTT. It specifies CASRKAGVSRTDTQYF. The chain combines TRBV6-1 with TRBJ2-3, with 7 bases fitting TRBD2. J gave up 1 base and V 6 bases, and 10 bases lay outside the gene matches. This CDR3 is 16 amino acids long. Germline CDR1 is MNHNS and CDR2 is SASEGT.

This clonotype was observed a few times. The rearrangement links TRBV20-1 to TRBJ2-4, with 13 bases matching TRBD2. Germline V gene lookup returns CDR1 DFQATT and CDR2 SNEGSKA (reference sequence). The CDR3 length is 13 residues. J was trimmed by 5 bases and V by 5 bases; bases with no gene match: 0. CDR3 nucleotide sequence: TGCAGTGCTGGGACTAGCGGGGAAAACATTCAGTACTTC. This translates into CSAGTSGENIQYF.

This clonotype came up many times. The chain links TRBV10-3 to TRBJ1-4; the D gene is possibly TRBD1 (5 bases). Germline values: CDR1 ENHRY, CDR2 SYGVKD. The V end was cut by 0 bases, the J end by 10 bases, with 12 bases between. This CDR3 comprises 14 residues. For the CDR3, the DNA is TGTGCCATCAGTGAGTCGCCAGGGTTGGGAAAACTGTTTTTT. Its translation: CAISESPGLGKLFF.

The V gene is TRBV12-3 or TRBV12-4, the J gene TRBJ1-1; a possible D gene is TRBD1 (6 bases). V was shortened by 7 bases and J by 10 bases, with 16 bases between the two germline ends. CDR3 length equals 12 residues. The CDR3 DNA is TGTGCCAGCACCGCGACAGGCTCGGGAGCTTTCTTT. The encoded protein is CASTATGSGAFF.

This clonotype was counted many times. The chain joins TRBV18 to TRBJ1-1, with TRBD1 matching over 10 bases. Per germline, CDR1 KGHSH and CDR2 LQKENI. The CDR3 covers 14 residues. V lost 8 bases, J lost 3 bases, and 6 bases stayed unmatched. DNA for the CDR3: TGTGCCAGCAGTCCCGGGACAGGGGACACTGAAGCTTTCTTT. Encoded protein: CASSPGTGDTEAFF.

In its sample, this clonotype was seen many times. This chain uses TRBV6-1 with TRBJ1-1; the match to TRBD1 covers 7 bases. V lost 4 bases to trimming and J lost 1 base; unmatched junction nucleotides: 3. The CDR3 is 14 amino acids. The germline gives CDR1 MNHNS, CDR2 SASEGT. CDR3: CASSGQGQNTEAFF. For the CDR3, the DNA is TGTGCCAGCAGTGGACAGGGTCAGAACACTGAAGCTTTCTTT.

This clonotype was found a few times. With a much larger clone just one base away, this may be a read error. The CDR3 protein is CATSDSGASGGCTF. The CDR3 coding sequence is TGTGCCACCAGTGATTCCGGAGCAAGCGGTGGCTGCACCTTC. The chain carries TRBV24-1 and TRBJ1-2, with no clear D. The CDR3 loop spans 14 amino acids. The V gene's germline CDR1 is KGHDR and CDR2 SFDVKD.

This clonotype appeared many times. V usage is TRBV6-5 and J usage is TRBJ2-4, with D hard to call. The CDR3 is made up of 15 amino acids. The V gene lost 0 bases and the J gene lost 7 bases, with 13 bases spanning the gap. Germline V gene sequence: CDR1 MNHEY, CDR2 SVGAGI. CDR3 sequence (DNA): TGTGCCAGCAGTTACTCAGTCGGTGAGATGAACATTCAGTACTTC. Its protein product is CASSYSVGEMNIQYF.

This clonotype was observed a few times. A much larger clone lies a single base off, so this may be a read error. J is TRBJ2-7 and V is TRBV30; the D gene is possibly TRBD1 (6 bases). V lost 1 base to trimming and J lost 3 bases, with 7 bases between them. Germline CDR1 is GTSNPN and CDR2 is SVGIG (reference sequence). This CDR3 contains 12 residues. CDR3 in DNA: TGTGCCTGGAGTGAACAGGGCTACGAGCAGTACTTC. This codes for CAWSEQGYEQYF.

This clonotype showed up many times. The gene calls are TRBV10-3 and TRBJ1-2; 9 bases match TRBD1. With V trimmed by 11 bases and J by 4 bases, 14 bases remained unmatched. The CDR3 is made up of 15 amino acids. CDR1 is ENHRY and CDR2 is SYGVKD in the germline V gene. CDR3 sequence: CASQSQGAASYGYTF. The CDR3 bases are TGTGCCTCCCAATCACAGGGGGCGGCTTCCTATGGCTACACCTTC.

The chain employs TRBV20-1 and TRBJ2-5; 7 bases agree with TRBD1. Germline V lookup: CDR1 DFQATT, CDR2 SNEGSKA (reference sequence). The CDR3 has 14 residues. V lost 0 bases to trimming and J lost 4 bases; unmatched junction nucleotides: 5. As DNA, the CDR3 is TGCAGTGCTAGAGATTCCAGACAGGGAGAGACCCAGTACTTC. Protein product: CSARDSRQGETQYF.

The J gene is TRBJ1-5, the V gene TRBV28, with D tentatively TRBD1 (5 bases). The CDR3 is made up of 18 amino acids. Deletions cut 2 bases from V and 1 base from J, with 18 bases between. The germline gives CDR1 MDHEN, CDR2 SYDVKM. In DNA form, the CDR3 reads TGTGCCAGCAGTTTAAGGGCATGGGGGGGAGAAAGCAATCAGCCCCAGCATTTT. This translates into CASSLRAWGGESNQPQHF.